The 14 T cell receptor beta chains below come from one sample, sequenced in a study of CD4 T cells in relation to SARS-CoV-2 and coronaviruses. TCRdb keeps only in-frame clones here, not all; method: immunoSEQ multiplex PCR. The data show over 25,000 clones, with 75% to 80% seen just once and 20% held by the top ten. CD4+ T cells from unexposed donors were obtained before the COVID-19 pandemic (2011-2018). CD4+ T cells were isolated from the cells after more than nine days of culture. Their recognized antigens are unknown. Sequencing input: CD4+ T cells from PBMCs, cultured in vitro. Source of these receptors: a human donor in good health.

V gene TRBV12-5 combines with J gene TRBJ2-3; D remains unclear. CDR1 is LGHNT, CDR2 FRNRAP, per germline. This CDR3 region has 15 residues. V was trimmed by 0 bases and J by 2 bases, leaving 9 bases between them. CDR3 DNA: TGTGCTAGTGGTTTGGTACTTAAACACACAGATACGCAGTATTTT. It is translated as CASGLVLKHTDTQYF.

Only a few counts were recorded for this clone. The rearrangement joins TRBV24-1 to TRBJ2-1, with D tentatively TRBD2 (6 bases). With 5 bases removed from V and 10 bases from J, the gap between germline ends came to 20 bases. Germline V gene lookup returns CDR1 KGHDR and CDR2 SFDVKD. The CDR3 is 15 residues long. CDR3 coding DNA: TGTGCCACCAGTGCGTCGGGACTTCCTGTTTCGGAGCAGTTCTTC. The encoded protein is CATSASGLPVSEQFF.

The V call is TRBV7-2, the J call TRBJ2-3; D might be TRBD1 or TRBD2, each matching 5 bases. Per germline, CDR1 SGHTA and CDR2 FQGNSA. The CDR3 contains 14 residues. The V end lost 5 bases, the J end lost 2 bases, and 11 bases lay between the germline ends. The CDR3 protein is CASSRDLNTDTQYF. The DNA of the CDR3 is TGTGCCAGCAGCCGGGACCTGAACACAGATACGCAGTATTTT.

This chain connects TRBV7-3 to TRBJ2-3; D is unresolved. CDR3 length: 13 residues. From germline, CDR1 is SGHTA and CDR2 FQGTGA. Trimming removed 7 bases from V and 0 bases from J, with 8 bases in between. CDR3 sequence (DNA): TGTGCCAGCACCCTTAGTAGCACAGATACGCAGTATTTT. It is translated as CASTLSSTDTQYF.

This clone was observed a handful of times. The chain couples TRBV9 to TRBJ1-3; D possibly corresponds to TRBD1 (6 bases). This CDR3 has 15 amino acids. V lost 0 bases and J 3 bases, leaving 10 bases between the germline ends. CDR1 SGDLS and CDR2 YYNGEE come from the germline V gene. CDR3 sequence reads: CASSVASGDGNTIYF. The DNA of the CDR3 is TGTGCCAGCAGCGTAGCATCAGGGGATGGAAACACCATATATTTT. The full variable domain, with the rest looked up from reference TRBV9 and TRBJ1-3, is DSGVTQTPKHLITATGQRVTLRCSPRSGDLSVYWYQQSLDQGLQFLIQYYNGEERAKGNILERFSAQQFPDLHSELNLSSLELGDSALYFCASSVASGDGNTIYFGEGSWLTVV.

V usage is TRBV6-7 and J usage is TRBJ1-2; D remains ambiguous. TRBV6-7 is an ORF, and what it does is uncertain. The CDR3 length is 16 residues. The ends were cut back, 2 bases at V and 4 bases at J, with 17 bases in the middle. CDR3 sequence reads: CASSYVAPRAIYGYTF. The CDR3 DNA follows: TGTGCCAGCAGTTACGTAGCCCCCCGGGCTATCTATGGCTACACCTTC.

The chain joins TRBV27 to TRBJ2-7; 14 bases fit TRBD2. Unmatched junction bases numbered 3, after V lost 6 bases and J lost 5 bases. The CDR3 consists of 14 residues. Per the germline V gene, CDR1 is MNHEY and CDR2 is SMNVEV (reference sequence). CDR3 region: CASRGLAGEDEQYF. The DNA of the CDR3 is TGTGCCAGCAGGGGACTAGCGGGAGAAGACGAGCAGTACTTC.

This clone was found a few times. The V gene is TRBV5-1, the J gene TRBJ2-5; tentative D call: TRBD2 (6 bases). Deletions cut 3 bases from V and 5 bases from J, with 11 bases between. The CDR3 loop spans 13 amino acids. The germline V gene has CDR1 SGHRS and CDR2 YFSETQ. The CDR3 loop reads CASSSGVAETQYF. The CDR3 DNA reads TGCGCCAGCAGCTCGGGGGTCGCGGAGACCCAGTACTTC.

V is TRBV19 and J is TRBJ1-5, with a possible D match to TRBD1 (6 bases). The length of the CDR3 is 16 residues. Germline lookup yields CDR1 LNHDA and CDR2 SQIVND (reference sequence). Between the trimmed V and J ends, which lost 0 bases and 0 bases, there was a span of 9 bases. Written as DNA, the CDR3 is TGTGCCAGTAGTATAGAAGAAGGGGGTAGCAATCAGCCCCAGCATTTT. It codes for CASSIEEGGSNQPQHF.

The genes are TRBV6-2 or TRBV6-3 and TRBJ1-5; 7 bases agree with TRBD1. The CDR3 length is 14 residues. The germline V gene has CDR1 MNHEY and CDR2 SVGEGT. V trimming: 5 bases; J trimming: 5 bases; junction bases outside the gene matches: 6. CDR3 protein: CASSQRDSHQPQHF. The CDR3 region has the DNA TGTGCCAGCAGTCAACGGGACAGCCATCAGCCCCAGCATTTT.

The gene calls are TRBV10-2 and TRBJ2-7; 7 bases are a match to TRBD1. The CDR3 consists of 15 residues. The germline CDR1 and CDR2 sequences are WSHSY and SAAADI. Unmatched junction bases numbered 10, after V lost 7 bases and J lost 1 base. CDR3 sequence (DNA): TGCGCCAGCAAAGGACAGGTTAAGAAGTCCTACGAGCAGTACTTC. Amino acids: CASKGQVKKSYEQYF.

By sample fraction, this clone is medium-sized (0.01 to 0.1%). This chain uses TRBV13 with TRBJ2-3, with D unclear. Germline V gene sequence: CDR1 PRHDT, CDR2 FYEKMQ (reference sequence). Trimming removed 5 bases from V and 8 bases from J, with 20 bases in between. The CDR3 loop spans 15 amino acids. The CDR3 nucleotides are TGTGCCAGCAGCCCACTACAGAAGGAGATCGGTACGCAGTATTTT. It codes for CASSPLQKEIGTQYF.

CDR3 sequence (DNA): TGTGCCAGCATTCGACTAGCGGGAGTCCCCTACAATGAGCAGTTCTTC. It is translated as CASIRLAGVPYNEQFF. The V gene is TRBV2, the J gene TRBJ2-1; TRBD2 aligns across 12 bases. Germline assignment: CDR1 SNHLY and CDR2 FYNNEI. V dropped 7 bases and J dropped 2; count of bases not matched to a gene: 6. The CDR3 is 16 residues long.

This clone turned up a few times. The chain uses TRBV10-3 and TRBJ2-7; TRBD2 matches at 13 bases. Per germline, CDR1 ENHRY and CDR2 SYGVKD. After removal of 3 bases from V and 2 bases from J, the junction contained 1 base not matched to a gene. CDR3 size: 15 residues. The CDR3 spells CAISELAGGPYEQYF. As DNA, the CDR3 is TGTGCCATCAGTGAACTAGCGGGGGGGCCCTACGAGCAGTACTTC.